The 2 T cell receptor beta chains in this list originate from one sample, sequenced in a study of T cells in localized non-small cell lung cancer. The method was immunoSEQ multiplex PCR; TCRdb's version includes in-frame clones alone and lacks a portion of them. The data contain roughly 4,700 clones, 25% to 35% of them singletons. Sequenced material: lung tumor tissue, taken before any cancer treatment. All receptors come from a woman aged 40 to 75 with stage II squamous cell lung carcinoma.

Judged by abundance, this clone is medium-sized. The rearrangement joins TRBV11-3 to TRBJ1-1; D gene ambiguous. This CDR3 is built from 14 residues. V gave up 1 base and J gave up 9 bases, with 15 bases separating them. The germline gives CDR1 SGHNT, CDR2 YENEEA. The CDR3 region is CASSLVPTIGKAFF. The CDR3 nucleotides are TGTGCCAGCAGCTTAGTTCCCACGATTGGTAAAGCTTTCTTT.

This clone ranks as medium-sized. This rearrangement joins TRBV11-3 to TRBJ2-5; TRBD2 matches at 11 bases. The CDR3 loop spans 16 amino acids. Losses at the gene ends were 1 base for V and 6 bases for J; bases not matched to a gene: 7. CDR1 is SGHNT and CDR2 is YENEEA in the germline V gene. The CDR3 is CASSLVGTSGRKTQYF. CDR3 sequence (DNA): TGTGCCAGCAGCTTAGTGGGGACTAGCGGAAGGAAGACCCAGTACTTC.